These T cell receptor beta chains were read from a single sample in a study of shared clonotypes between healthy human individuals. Produced via immunoSEQ multiplex PCR; TCRdb's table is partial and in-frame only. The sample has roughly 1 million clones; more than 75% are singletons. The sample was memory CD4+ T cells from PBMCs. The origin of the receptors is a man between 18 and 35 years old in good health. Some clones in this sample may be carry-over from other donors' samples. The CDR3 runs from the conserved cysteine through the conserved F or W. D genes are given only for firm matches. The size entry is marked missing in some rows and otherwise reads once, few, many or a size class.

TRBJ1-1 | TRBD1 | TRBV5-1 | few | CASSLVTGDTEAFF | TGCGCCAGCAGCCTAGTAACAGGGGACACTGAAGCTTTCTTT
TRBJ1-2 | - | TRBV5-1 | - | CASSLDGRSFGYTF | TGCGCCAGCAGCTTGGATGGCAGGTCCTTTGGCTACACCTTC
TRBJ2-5 | TRBD1 | TRBV29-1 | - | CSVARQGGETQYF | TGCAGCGTTGCCCGACAGGGTGGGGAGACCCAGTACTTC
TRBJ1-2 | - | TRBV28 | once | CASSFSPSGRGYTF | TGTGCCAGCAGTTTCTCTCCCTCGGGCCGTGGCTACACCTTC
TRBJ2-5 | TRBD2 | TRBV7-9 | - | CASSHKAGVGETQYF | TGTGCCAGCAGCCATAAGGCGGGAGTGGGGGAGACCCAGTACTTC
TRBJ2-2 | TRBD2 | TRBV5-1 | - | CASSLRTSGDTGELFF | TGCGCCAGCAGCCTACGGACTAGCGGGGACACCGGGGAGCTGTTTTTT
TRBJ1-5 | - | TRBV6-6 | - | CASSYSPDSNQPQHF | TGTGCCAGCAGTTACTCTCCAGATAGCAATCAGCCCCAGCATTTT
TRBJ2-1 | TRBD2 | TRBV7-3 | once | CASSLIGTSGDEQFF | TGTGCCAGCAGCTTAATCGGGACTAGCGGCGATGAGCAGTTCTTC
TRBJ2-1 | TRBD2 | TRBV5-1 | - | CASSWGTNNEQFF | TGCGCCAGCAGCTGGGGGACTAACAATGAGCAGTTCTTC
TRBJ1-6 | - | TRBV27 | - | CASSLRRQDNSPLHF | TGTGCCAGCAGTTTAAGGCGACAGGATAATTCACCCCTCCACTTT
TRBJ1-1 | - | TRBV4-3 | - | CASSQDMGAAFF | TGCGCCAGCAGCCAAGATATGGGGGCAGCTTTCTTT
TRBJ2-7 | TRBD1 | TRBV7-2 | - | CASSPRQGARYEQYF | TGTGCCAGCAGCCCGCGACAGGGGGCGCGATACGAGCAGTACTTC
TRBJ2-7 | - | TRBV7-8 | - | CASSKGGLQGYEQYF | TGTGCCAGCAGCAAAGGTGGGCTCCAGGGCTACGAGCAGTACTTC
TRBJ1-5 | - | TRBV7-3 | - | CASSEDPYQPQHF | TGTGCCAGCAGCGAGGACCCTTATCAGCCCCAGCATTTT
TRBJ2-3 | - | TRBV29-1 | - | CSVELRGAGQYF | TGCAGCGTTGAACTTAGGGGGGCTGGGCAGTATTTT
TRBJ1-2 | - | TRBV2 | few | CASSESGRDTF | TGTGCCAGCAGTGAATCGGGGAGAGACACCTTC
TRBJ2-3 | - | TRBV7-2 | - | CASSWTRWGSTDTQYF | TGTGCCAGCAGCTGGACGAGGTGGGGAAGCACAGATACGCAGTATTTT
TRBJ1-2 | - | TRBV18 | - | CASSESGTGYGYTF | TGTGCCAGCTCCGAATCAGGGACCGGCTATGGCTACACCTTC
TRBJ1-2 | - | TRBV7-8 | many | CASSLRDLNYGYTF | TGTGCCAGCAGCTTACGGGACCTTAACTATGGCTACACCTTC
TRBJ2-1 | TRBD2 | TRBV27 | - | CASRDTLAGAYNEQFF | TGTGCCAGCAGGGACACCCTAGCGGGAGCTTACAATGAGCAGTTCTTC
TRBJ1-2 | - | TRBV15 | - | CATSRGGSGHPYGYTF | TGTGCCACCAGCAGAGGAGGTAGCGGACACCCCTATGGCTACACCTTC
TRBJ1-5 | - | TRBV5-1 | - | CASSQDGRIGQPQHF | TGCGCCAGCAGCCAAGACGGGAGGATTGGTCAGCCCCAGCATTTT
TRBJ2-7 | - | TRBV28 | - | CASSLLVRAGEQYF | TGTGCCAGCAGTTTATTGGTCAGGGCGGGAGAGCAGTACTTC
TRBJ2-7 | - | TRBV28 | once | CASSTPTTGVYEQYF | TGTGCCAGCAGTACCCCAACTACAGGAGTCTACGAGCAGTACTTC
TRBJ2-3 | TRBD1 | TRBV5-4 | - | CASTMNRGRGDTQYF | TGTGCCAGCACCATGAACAGGGGGCGCGGGGATACGCAGTATTTT
TRBJ1-3 | - | TRBV28 | once | CASMGGNTIYF | TGTGCCAGCATGGGTGGAAACACCATATATTTT
TRBJ2-5 | - | TRBV11-2 | few | CASSYLGLETQYF | TGTGCCAGCAGCTACCTCGGGCTGGAGACCCAGTACTTC
TRBJ1-1 | TRBD1 | TRBV7-3 | many | CASSPRTGRNTEAFF | TGTGCCAGCAGCCCCCGGACAGGAAGGAACACTGAAGCTTTCTTT
TRBJ2-5 | - | TRBV4-2 | - | CASSQDGSTQETQYF | TGTGCCAGCAGCCAAGATGGGTCCACCCAAGAGACCCAGTACTTC
TRBJ1-2 | TRBD1 | TRBV29-1 | - | CSVSGGAGYGYTF | TGCAGCGTATCAGGGGGCGCGGGCTATGGCTACACCTTC
TRBJ2-3 | - | TRBV7-7 | - | CASSSSQGTDTQYF | TGTGCCAGCAGCTCTTCACAGGGTACAGATACGCAGTATTTT
TRBJ2-5 | TRBD2 | TRBV5-1 | - | CASSSIGGRWETQYF | TGCGCCAGCAGCTCCATCGGGGGGAGGTGGGAGACCCAGTACTTC
TRBJ1-2 | - | TRBV28 | many | CASFRYGYTF | TGTGCCAGCTTTCGGTATGGCTACACCTTC
TRBJ2-2 | - | TRBV5-1 | - | CASSGPTGTTGELFF | TGCGCCAGCAGCGGACCGACAGGTACCACCGGGGAGCTGTTTTTT
TRBJ2-7 | TRBD2 | TRBV7-9 | - | CASSLVRGVSSGLSYEQYF | TGTGCCAGCAGCTTAGTACGCGGGGTTTCTAGCGGGCTATCCTACGAGCAGTACTTC
TRBJ2-7 | - | TRBV4-3 | - | CASSRDTAYEQYF | TGCGCCAGCAGCCGGGACACCGCCTACGAGCAGTACTTC
TRBJ2-7 | - | TRBV30 | - | CAWSDPGLNEQYF | TGTGCCTGGAGTGATCCGGGACTGAACGAGCAGTACTTC
TRBJ1-5 | - | TRBV21-1 | - | CASSKESGTNEVQPQHF | TGTGCCAGCAGCAAAGAATCGGGGACAAACGAAGTTCAGCCCCAGCATTTT
TRBJ1-5 | - | TRBV5-8 | - | CASNPRFGQPQHF | TGTGCCAGCAACCCTCGCTTTGGTCAGCCCCAGCATTTT
TRBJ2-3 | TRBD2 | TRBV10-3 | - | CAISELSGTSGSQDTQYF | TGTGCCATCAGTGAGTTGAGTGGGACTAGCGGGAGTCAAGATACGCAGTATTTT
TRBJ2-1 | TRBD2 | TRBV5-1 | - | CASSPGLAAYNEQFF | TGCGCCAGCAGCCCCGGACTAGCGGCCTACAATGAGCAGTTCTTC
TRBJ2-7 | - | TRBV4-2 | few | CASSQPGRIYEQYF | TGTGCCAGCAGCCAACCGGGACGCATCTACGAGCAGTACTTC
TRBJ1-2 | - | TRBV6-5 | - | CASSYSSQGNGYTF | TGTGCCAGCAGTTACTCGAGTCAGGGGAATGGCTACACCTTC
TRBJ2-2 | TRBD1 | TRBV19 | - | CAIRPTGTGTGELFF | TGTGCCATCCGCCCCACCGGGACAGGGACCGGGGAGCTGTTTTTT
TRBJ2-4 | TRBD2 | TRBV30 | - | CALVAGGGKNIQYF | TGTGCCCTCGTAGCGGGAGGTGGCAAAAACATTCAGTACTTC
TRBJ2-7 | - | TRBV28 | - | CASSLGASYEQYF | TGTGCCAGCAGTTTAGGTGCCTCCTACGAGCAGTACTTC